This entry describes one TCR beta chain. The data belong to a study of monozygotic twins with inflammatory bowel disease. TCRdb derives one entry per CDR3 protein from the 5' RACE reads, leaving out DNA. Reported are around 380,000 distinct CDR3 sequences; the ten largest clones contain 2% to 2.5%. This CDR3 has 14 amino acids. The germline V gene encodes CDR1 LNHDA and CDR2 SQIVND (reference sequence). The J gene is TRBJ1-1, the V gene TRBV19. The sequenced sample consisted of blood. This clonotype was sampled from a human donor with ulcerative colitis or Crohn's disease, or a healthy co-twin of an affected twin (not recorded which). The chain's CDR3 is CASSIGQRSTEAFF. Drawing the rest from reference TRBV19 and TRBJ1-1, the complete variable domain is DGGITQSPKYLFRKEGQNVTLSCEQNLNHDAMYWYRQDPGQGLRLIYYSQIVNDFQKGDIAEGYSVSREKKESFPLTVTSAQKNPTAFYLCASSIGQRSTEAFFGQGTRLTVV.